The 14 T cell receptor beta chains below were found in one sample sequenced in a study of blood T cell repertoires in COVID-19 (dated by TCRdb to about 2020). Receptor amplification or capture employed the immunoSEQ multiplex PCR assay. In TCRdb, the immuneACCESS table is reduced to in-frame sequences with V and J assigned. These tables do not hold every clone; where another copy was compared, an unresolved V gene accounts for under half, and the others remain unexplained. Across this sample there are a few hundred thousand clones, with around 81% seen only once. The ten largest clones represent roughly 3.2% of the sample. Sequenced material: PBMCs or T cells enriched from blood (not recorded which). Source of these receptors: a man in his fifties who had recovered from COVID-19.

This clone was seen more than once but under ten times. V usage is TRBV19 and J usage is TRBJ1-1, with D uncertain. Trimming took off 2 bases at V and 7 bases at J, with 14 bases between the two ends. The germline V gene encodes CDR1 LNHDA and CDR2 SQIVND (reference sequence). The CDR3 is made up of 14 amino acids. For the CDR3, the DNA is TGTGCCAGTAGTATAAGCGGCAGAAGGATTGAAGCTTTCTTT. It codes for CASSISGRRIEAFF.

This chain connects TRBV7-8 to TRBJ2-3; TRBD2 aligns across 9 bases. V lost 3 bases and J lost 5; bases outside the gene matches: 3. The CDR3 extends over 14 amino acids. Germline V CDR1 and CDR2: SGHVS, FQNEAQ. CDR3: CASSLAGGIDTQYF. In DNA form, the CDR3 reads TGTGCCAGCAGCTTGGCGGGGGGGATAGATACGCAGTATTTT. Looking up the rest from reference TRBV7-8 and TRBJ2-3 gives the full variable domain: GAGVSQSPRYKVAKRGQDVALRCDPISGHVSLFWYQQALGQGPEFLTYFQNEAQLDKSGLPSDRFFAERPEGSVSTLKIQRTQQEDSAVYLCASSLAGGIDTQYFGPGTRLTVL.

This chain connects TRBV20-1 to TRBJ2-3; 9 bases agree with TRBD2. The V gene end was trimmed by 3 bases and the J gene end by 0 bases; junction bases not matched to a gene: 4. Germline CDR1 reads DFQATT; CDR2 reads SNEGSKA (reference sequence). This CDR3 contains 15 residues. CDR3 sequence reads: CSASSGLASTDTQYF. CDR3 DNA: TGCAGTGCTAGTTCGGGACTAGCTAGCACAGATACGCAGTATTTT.

The gene calls are TRBV12-5 and TRBJ1-1; D is uncertain. The germline gives CDR1 LGHNT, CDR2 FRNRAP. This CDR3 has 12 residues. The ends were cut back, 3 bases at V and 2 bases at J, with 4 bases in the middle. The CDR3 here is CASGFQNTEAFF. CDR3 nucleotides: TGTGCTAGTGGTTTCCAAAACACTGAAGCTTTCTTT. The entire variable domain, with the rest obtained from reference TRBV12-5 and TRBJ1-1, is as follows: DARVTQTPRHKVTEMGQEVTMRCQPILGHNTVFWYRQTMMQGLELLAYFRNRAPLDDSGMPKDRFSAEMPDATLATLKIQPSEPRDSAVYFCASGFQNTEAFFGQGTRLTVV.

The chain links TRBV9 to TRBJ2-2; D remains unclear. Germline CDR1 and CDR2: SGDLS and YYNGEE. Trimming shortened V by 0 bases and J by 3 bases, and 9 bases separated the two germline ends. The CDR3 is 15 amino acids. CDR3 sequence reads: CASSVEQIYTGELFF. Written as DNA, the CDR3 is TGTGCCAGCAGCGTAGAACAGATATACACCGGGGAGCTGTTTTTT.

In this sample, this clone turned up once. The chain joins TRBV5-1 to TRBJ1-5, with 8 bases that match TRBD1. The germline gives CDR1 SGHRS, CDR2 YFSETQ. With V trimmed by 5 bases and J by 3 bases, 4 bases remained unmatched. CDR3 size: 14 residues. The CDR3 DNA follows: TGCGCCAGCAGTCCGGGACAGGACAATCAGCCCCAGCATTTT. As protein: CASSPGQDNQPQHF.

This clone was counted a single time. The genes are TRBV29-1 and TRBJ2-3; D call uncertain. This CDR3 region has 13 residues. Trimming cost V 7 bases and J 1 base, with 12 bases left between them. Germline V CDR1 and CDR2: SQVTM, ANQGSEA. In DNA form, the CDR3 reads TGCAGCGGTGAGCGTTCGGGCACAGATACGCAGTATTTT. It codes for CSGERSGTDTQYF.

The chain employs TRBV2 and TRBJ2-1; the D gene is possibly TRBD2 (6 bases). Germline-derived CDR1 and CDR2 are SNHLY and FYNNEI. CDR3 length equals 15 residues. The ends were cut back, 6 bases at V and 5 bases at J, with 17 bases in the middle. The CDR3 region is CASRMVGSGDNEQFF. In nucleotides, the CDR3 is TGTGCCAGCAGAATGGTGGGTAGCGGTGACAATGAGCAGTTCTTC.

V and J are TRBV6-2 or TRBV6-3 and TRBJ2-1, with 9 bases aligning to TRBD1. With V trimmed by 2 bases and J by 6 bases, 5 bases remained unmatched. The CDR3 covers 15 residues. Germline-derived CDR1 and CDR2 are MNHEY and SVGEGT. The DNA of the CDR3 is TGTGCCAGCAGTTACGGACAGGGGAAAGGCAATGAGCAGTTCTTC. Its protein is CASSYGQGKGNEQFF.

J is TRBJ2-1 and V is TRBV3-1 (or the pseudogene TRBV3-2); 10 nucleotides align to TRBD2. CDR3 length: 18 amino acids. CDR1 and CDR2 from the germline V gene are LGHDT and YNNKEL (reference sequence). Germline trimming cut 0 bases from V and 4 bases from J; bases unmatched to any gene: 9. CDR3 residues: CASSQEARPSGGYNEQFF. The CDR3 DNA follows: TGTGCCAGCAGCCAAGAAGCCCGTCCTAGCGGGGGATACAATGAGCAGTTCTTC.

The chain recombines TRBV4-2 with TRBJ2-1; the D gene is possibly TRBD2 (6 bases). The V gene's germline CDR1 is LGHNA and CDR2 YNFKEQ. V lost 0 bases and J 5 bases, leaving 29 bases between the germline ends. The CDR3 sequence is 21 residues long. The CDR3 nucleotides are TGTGCCAGCAGCCAAGAAGGACGACCCCTACTAGTTGCGGGACGAAACAATGAGCAGTTCTTC. It specifies CASSQEGRPLLVAGRNNEQFF.

This sequence joins TRBV29-1 and TRBJ2-1; 7 nucleotides match TRBD1. Trimming cost V 7 bases and J 0 bases; bases outside gene matches: 15. The CDR3 spans 17 residues. CDR1 and CDR2 (germline): SQVTM, ANQGSEA. CDR3 nucleotides: TGCAGCGCCTTCCGGGACAGCTTTCGTAGCTCCTACAATGAGCAGTTCTTC. Amino acid sequence: CSAFRDSFRSSYNEQFF.

This rearrangement joins TRBV13 to TRBJ2-3; TRBD2 matches 9 bases. Trimming cost V 3 bases and J 10 bases; bases outside gene matches: 11. CDR1 and CDR2 (germline): PRHDT, FYEKMQ (reference sequence). The CDR3 length is 15 residues. The CDR3 protein is CASSLAAGGLGAQYF. Written as DNA, the CDR3 is TGTGCCAGCAGCTTGGCTGCGGGGGGGCTGGGGGCGCAGTATTTT.

The rearrangement uses TRBV19 and TRBJ2-1, with 8 bases aligning to TRBD1. With V trimmed by 8 bases and J by 4 bases, 4 bases remained unmatched. CDR1 and CDR2 (germline): LNHDA, SQIVND (reference sequence). This CDR3 is 13 amino acids long. The CDR3 coding sequence is TGTGCCAGTGGGGACAGGTATTACAATGAGCAGTTCTTC. This encodes CASGDRYYNEQFF.